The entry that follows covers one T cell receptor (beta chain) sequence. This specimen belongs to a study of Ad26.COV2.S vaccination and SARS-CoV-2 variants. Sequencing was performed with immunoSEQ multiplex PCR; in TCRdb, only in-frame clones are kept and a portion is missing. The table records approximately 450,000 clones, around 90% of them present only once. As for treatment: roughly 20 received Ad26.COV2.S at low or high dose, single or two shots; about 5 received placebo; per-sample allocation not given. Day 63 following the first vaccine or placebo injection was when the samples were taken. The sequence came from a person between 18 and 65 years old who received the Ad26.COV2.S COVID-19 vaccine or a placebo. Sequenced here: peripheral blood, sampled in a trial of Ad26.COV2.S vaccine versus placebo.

For the CDR3, the DNA is TGTGCCATCAGCGACAGGTCCTCCCAAGAGACCCAGTACTTC. This encodes CAISDRSSQETQYF. This chain connects TRBV10-3 to TRBJ2-5, with D maybe TRBD1 (6 bases). The CDR3 length is 14 residues. The V and J ends lost 6 bases and 1 base respectively, with 12 bases between them. Germline loops: CDR1 ENHRY, CDR2 SYGVKD.